These 8 T cell receptor beta chains came from one sample sequenced in a study of shared clonotypes between healthy human individuals. Sequencing was performed with immunoSEQ multiplex PCR; in TCRdb, only in-frame clones are kept and a portion is missing. The table includes 2,500,000 or so clones, about 92% detected once. The sample consisted of naive CD4+ T cells sorted from blood. Subset in this sample: CD45RA+ positively selected. These receptors all come from a man between 18 and 35 years old in good health.

In its sample, this clone was seen once. The chain has TRBV2 and TRBJ2-5; unclear D gene. There are 13 residues in the CDR3. Trimming pared 4 bases from V and 5 bases from J, leaving 11 bases between. The V gene's germline CDR1 is SNHLY and CDR2 FYNNEI. For the CDR3, the DNA is TGTGCCAGCAGTGCGGAATTTATCGAGACCCAGTACTTC. Translating gives CASSAEFIETQYF.

To note about this clone: Other DNA sequences in the same sample also yield this CDR3. The rearrangement joins TRBV10-3 to TRBJ1-2; perhaps TRBD1 as D (5 bases). The CDR3 extends over 12 amino acids. V shed 10 bases and J shed 2 bases, with 11 bases lying between them. Germline values: CDR1 ENHRY, CDR2 SYGVKD. The CDR3 loop is CATSGPNYGYTF. The CDR3 nucleotides are TGTGCCACCTCGGGACCCAACTATGGCTACACCTTC.

The chain carries TRBV2 and TRBJ1-2; D is ambiguous. The CDR3 extends over 13 amino acids. Germline V gene lookup returns CDR1 SNHLY and CDR2 FYNNEI. The V end lost 3 bases, the J end lost 2 bases, and 7 bases lay between the germline ends. The CDR3 region is CASSDGRNYGYTF. In DNA form, the CDR3 reads TGTGCCAGCAGTGACGGGAGAAACTATGGCTACACCTTC.

The chain carries TRBV9 and TRBJ2-5, with a possible D match to TRBD2 (6 bases). The CDR3 consists of 14 residues. CDR1 SGDLS and CDR2 YYNGEE come from the germline V gene. V was clipped by 3 bases and J by 9 bases, with 18 bases between them. CDR3 DNA sequence: TGTGCCAGCAGCGAGGGGACTTGGGAAAGGGCCCAGTACTTC. Translating gives CASSEGTWERAQYF.

The rearrangement joins TRBV10-3 to TRBJ1-1, with a possible D match to TRBD1 (5 bases). The CDR3 has 13 residues. The V and J ends lost 8 bases and 1 base respectively, with 11 bases between them. Germline V gene sequence: CDR1 ENHRY, CDR2 SYGVKD. The CDR3 loop is CAIGKGENTEAFF. The CDR3 DNA sequence: TGTGCCATCGGGAAAGGGGAGAACACTGAAGCTTTCTTT.

This chain connects TRBV5-1 to TRBJ2-1; D is undetermined. Germline loops: CDR1 SGHRS, CDR2 YFSETQ. V was pared by 0 bases and J by 0 bases, with 10 bases between. This CDR3 has 16 residues. CDR3 bases: TGCGCCAGCAGCTTGGATCTGCGAAGCTCCTACAATGAGCAGTTCTTC. It yields the protein CASSLDLRSSYNEQFF.

This clone was observed a few times. V usage is TRBV2 and J usage is TRBJ2-7, with 10 bases matching TRBD1. Unmatched junction bases numbered 2, after V lost 6 bases and J lost 0 bases. The CDR3 has 14 amino acids. In germline, CDR1 is SNHLY, CDR2 FYNNEI. Here the CDR3 reads CASRDRGSSYEQYF. DNA of the CDR3: TGTGCCAGCAGGGACAGGGGGAGCTCCTACGAGCAGTACTTC.

Remarks on this clone: Other DNA sequences of this sample code for an identical CDR3. This chain links TRBV29-1 with TRBJ2-7; 10 bases are a match to TRBD2. The V and J ends lost 5 bases and 4 bases, in that order; junction bases with no gene match: 2. Germline V lookup: CDR1 SQVTM, CDR2 ANQGSEA. The CDR3 is 12 residues long. For the CDR3, the DNA is TGCAGCGTTACTAGCGGGACGTACGAGCAGTACTTC. Translated: CSVTSGTYEQYF.